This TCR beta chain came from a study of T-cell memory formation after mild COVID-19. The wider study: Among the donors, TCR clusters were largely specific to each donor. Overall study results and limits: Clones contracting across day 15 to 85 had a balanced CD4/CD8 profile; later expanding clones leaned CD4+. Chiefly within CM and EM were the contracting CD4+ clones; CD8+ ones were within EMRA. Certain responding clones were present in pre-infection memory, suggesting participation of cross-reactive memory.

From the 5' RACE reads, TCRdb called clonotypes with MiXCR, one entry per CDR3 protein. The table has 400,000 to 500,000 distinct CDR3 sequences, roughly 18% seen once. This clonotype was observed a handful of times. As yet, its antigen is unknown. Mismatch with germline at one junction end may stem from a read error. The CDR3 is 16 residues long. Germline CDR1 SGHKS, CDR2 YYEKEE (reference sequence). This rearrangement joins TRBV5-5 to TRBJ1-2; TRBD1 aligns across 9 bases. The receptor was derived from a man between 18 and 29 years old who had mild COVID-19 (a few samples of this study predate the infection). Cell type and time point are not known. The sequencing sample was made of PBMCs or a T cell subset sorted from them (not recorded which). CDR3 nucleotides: TGTGCCAGCAGCAAGACGATGGACAGGGGTTCCCGTGTGGGCGCCTTC. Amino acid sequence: CASSKTMDRGSRVGAF. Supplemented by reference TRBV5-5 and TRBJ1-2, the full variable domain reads DAGVTQSPTHLIKTRGQQVTLRCSPISGHKSVSWYQQVLGQGPQFIFQYYEKEERGRGNFPDRFSARQFPNYSSELNVNALLLGDSALYLCASSKTMDRGSRVGAFGSGTRLTVV.